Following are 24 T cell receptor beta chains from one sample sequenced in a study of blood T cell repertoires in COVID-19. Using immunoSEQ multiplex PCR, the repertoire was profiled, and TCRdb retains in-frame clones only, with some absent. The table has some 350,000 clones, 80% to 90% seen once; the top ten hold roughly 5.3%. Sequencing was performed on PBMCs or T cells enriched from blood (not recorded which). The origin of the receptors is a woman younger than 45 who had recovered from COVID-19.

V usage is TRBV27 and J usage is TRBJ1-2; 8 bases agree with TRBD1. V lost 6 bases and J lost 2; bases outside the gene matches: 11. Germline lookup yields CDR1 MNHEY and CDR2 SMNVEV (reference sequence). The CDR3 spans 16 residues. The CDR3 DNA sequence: TGTGCCAGCAGGCCCTACCGGGACAGGAACAACTATGGCTACACCTTC. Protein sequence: CASRPYRDRNNYGYTF.

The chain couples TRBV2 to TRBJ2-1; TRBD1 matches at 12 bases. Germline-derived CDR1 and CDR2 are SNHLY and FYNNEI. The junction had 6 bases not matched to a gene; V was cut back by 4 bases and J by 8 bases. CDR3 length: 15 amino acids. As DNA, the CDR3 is TGTGCCAGCAGTGGGGGGGACAGGGGGCTTGATGAGCAGTTCTTC. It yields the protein CASSGGDRGLDEQFF.

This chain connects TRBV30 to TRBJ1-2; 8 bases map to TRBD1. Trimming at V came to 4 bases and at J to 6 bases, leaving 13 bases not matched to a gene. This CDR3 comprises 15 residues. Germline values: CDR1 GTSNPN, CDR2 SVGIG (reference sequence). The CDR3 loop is CAWIRRTGIADGYTF. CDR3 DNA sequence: TGTGCCTGGATAAGAAGGACAGGGATTGCTGATGGCTACACCTTC. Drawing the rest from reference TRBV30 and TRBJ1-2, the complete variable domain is SQTIHQWPATLVQPVGSPLSLECTVEGTSNPNLYWYRQAAGRGLQLLFYSVGIGQISSEVPQNLSASRPQDRQFILSSKKLLLSDSGFYLCAWIRRTGIADGYTFGSGTRLTVV.

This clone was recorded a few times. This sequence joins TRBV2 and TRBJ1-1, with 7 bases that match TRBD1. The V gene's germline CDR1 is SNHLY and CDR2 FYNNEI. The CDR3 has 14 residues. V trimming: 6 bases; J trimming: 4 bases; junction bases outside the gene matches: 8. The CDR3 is CASSVEQGSTEAFF. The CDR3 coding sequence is TGTGCCAGCAGCGTCGAACAGGGGAGCACTGAAGCTTTCTTT. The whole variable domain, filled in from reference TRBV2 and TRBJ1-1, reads EPEVTQTPSHQVTQMGQEVILRCVPISNHLYFYWYRQILGQKVEFLVSFYNNEISEKSEIFDDQFSVERPDGSNFTLKIRSTKLEDSAMYFCASSVEQGSTEAFFGQGTRLTVV.

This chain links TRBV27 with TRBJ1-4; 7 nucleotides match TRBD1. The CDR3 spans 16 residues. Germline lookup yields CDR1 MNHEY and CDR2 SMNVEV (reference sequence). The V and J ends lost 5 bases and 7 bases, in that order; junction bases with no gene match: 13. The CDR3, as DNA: TGTGCCAGCAGTGGGTTGAAGACAGGGTGGAGTGAAAAACTGTTTTTT. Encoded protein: CASSGLKTGWSEKLFF. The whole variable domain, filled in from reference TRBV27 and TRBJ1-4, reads EAQVTQNPRYLITVTGKKLTVTCSQNMNHEYMSWYRQDPGLGLRQIYYSMNVEVTDKGDVPEGYKVSRKEKRNFPLILESPSPNQTSLYFCASSGLKTGWSEKLFFGSGTQLSVL.

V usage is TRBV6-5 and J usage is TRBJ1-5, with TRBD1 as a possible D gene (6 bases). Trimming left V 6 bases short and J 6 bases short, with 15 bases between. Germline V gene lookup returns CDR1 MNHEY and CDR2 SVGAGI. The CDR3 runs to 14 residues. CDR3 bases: TGTGCCAGCAGAAGGGGGGGAGGCTCTCAGCCCCAGCATTTT. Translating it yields CASRRGGGSQPQHF.

CDR3 protein: CASSHGQTEKLFF. The CDR3 DNA reads TGTGCCAGCAGCCACGGACAGACGGAAAAACTGTTTTTT. The chain carries TRBV11-2 and TRBJ1-4; D is perhaps TRBD1 (6 bases). The ends were cut back, 5 bases at V and 8 bases at J, with 12 bases in the middle. CDR3 length: 13 amino acids. CDR1 is SGHAT and CDR2 is FQNNGV in the germline V gene. Looking up the rest from reference TRBV11-2 and TRBJ1-4 gives the full variable domain: EAGVAQSPRYKIIEKRQSVAFWCNPISGHATLYWYQQILGQGPKLLIQFQNNGVVDDSQLPKDRFSAERLKGVDSTLKIQPAKLEDSAVYLCASSHGQTEKLFFGSGTQLSVL.

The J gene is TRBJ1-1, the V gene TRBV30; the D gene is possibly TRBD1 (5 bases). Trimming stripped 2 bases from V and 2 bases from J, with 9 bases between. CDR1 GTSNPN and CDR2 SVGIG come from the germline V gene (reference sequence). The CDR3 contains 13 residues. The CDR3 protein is CAWSRGFNTEAFF. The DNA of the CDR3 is TGTGCCTGGAGTCGGGGGTTCAACACTGAAGCTTTCTTT.

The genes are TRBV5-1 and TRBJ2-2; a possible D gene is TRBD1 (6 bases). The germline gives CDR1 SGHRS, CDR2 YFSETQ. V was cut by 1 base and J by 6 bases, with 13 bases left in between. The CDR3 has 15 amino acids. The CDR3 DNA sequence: TGCGCCAGCAGCTTGCAGTCAGGGGAAGCCGGGGAGCTGTTTTTT. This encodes CASSLQSGEAGELFF.

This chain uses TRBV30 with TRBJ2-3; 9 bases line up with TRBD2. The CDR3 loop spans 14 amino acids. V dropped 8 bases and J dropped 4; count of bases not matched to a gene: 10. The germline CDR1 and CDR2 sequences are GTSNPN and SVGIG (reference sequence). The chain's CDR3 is CARGGGALADTQYF. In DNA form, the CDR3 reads TGTGCCAGGGGCGGGGGGGCGCTGGCAGATACGCAGTATTTT. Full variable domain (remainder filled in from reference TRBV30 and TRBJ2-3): SQTIHQWPATLVQPVGSPLSLECTVEGTSNPNLYWYRQAAGRGLQLLFYSVGIGQISSEVPQNLSASRPQDRQFILSSKKLLLSDSGFYLCARGGGALADTQYFGPGTRLTVL.

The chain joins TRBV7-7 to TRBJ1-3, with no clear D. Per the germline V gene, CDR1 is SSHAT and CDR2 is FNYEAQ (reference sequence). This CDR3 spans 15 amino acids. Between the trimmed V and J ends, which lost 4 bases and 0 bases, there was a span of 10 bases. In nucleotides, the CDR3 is TGTGCCAGCAGCTCGGACTTTGGCTCTGGAAACACCATATATTTT. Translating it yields CASSSDFGSGNTIYF.

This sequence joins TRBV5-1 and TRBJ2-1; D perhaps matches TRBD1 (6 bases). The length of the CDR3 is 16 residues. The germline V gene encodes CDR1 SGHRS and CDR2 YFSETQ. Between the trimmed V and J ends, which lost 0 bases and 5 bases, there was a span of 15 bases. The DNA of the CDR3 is TGCGCCAGCAGCTTGGAAGGGGACATCATGGACAATGAGCAGTTCTTC. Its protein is CASSLEGDIMDNEQFF.

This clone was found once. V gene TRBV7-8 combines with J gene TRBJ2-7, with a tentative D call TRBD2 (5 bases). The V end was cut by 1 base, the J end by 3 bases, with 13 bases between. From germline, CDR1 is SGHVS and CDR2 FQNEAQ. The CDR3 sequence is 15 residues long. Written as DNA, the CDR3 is TGTGCCAGCAGCTTAGTAACGGGGAGAGGCTACGAGCAGTACTTC. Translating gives CASSLVTGRGYEQYF.

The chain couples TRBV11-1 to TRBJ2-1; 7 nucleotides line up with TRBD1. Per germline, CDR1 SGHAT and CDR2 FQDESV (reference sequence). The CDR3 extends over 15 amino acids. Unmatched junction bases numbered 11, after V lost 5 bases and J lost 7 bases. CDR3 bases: TGTGCCAGCAGCGCGGGCCAGGGGGTGGTGAATGAGCAGTTCTTC. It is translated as CASSAGQGVVNEQFF.

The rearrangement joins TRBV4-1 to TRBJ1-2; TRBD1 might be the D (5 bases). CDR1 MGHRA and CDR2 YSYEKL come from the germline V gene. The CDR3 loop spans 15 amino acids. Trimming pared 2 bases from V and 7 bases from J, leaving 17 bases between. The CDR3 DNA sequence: TGCGCCAGCAGCCAACCACCAGGATTTAGGGGTGGCTACACCTTC. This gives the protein CASSQPPGFRGGYTF.

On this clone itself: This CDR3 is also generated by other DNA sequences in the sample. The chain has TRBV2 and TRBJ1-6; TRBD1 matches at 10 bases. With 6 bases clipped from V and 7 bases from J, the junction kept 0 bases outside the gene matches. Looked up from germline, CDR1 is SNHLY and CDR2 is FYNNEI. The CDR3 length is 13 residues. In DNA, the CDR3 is TGTGCCAGCAGGGGACAGGGGAATTCACCCCTCCACTTT. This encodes CASRGQGNSPLHF.

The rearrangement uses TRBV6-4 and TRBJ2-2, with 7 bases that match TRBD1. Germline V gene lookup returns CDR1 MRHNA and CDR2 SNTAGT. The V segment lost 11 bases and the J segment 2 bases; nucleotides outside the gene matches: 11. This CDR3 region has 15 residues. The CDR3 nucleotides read TGTGCCCGCACTTCCAGACAGGGTAACACCGGGGAGCTGTTTTTT. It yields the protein CARTSRQGNTGELFF.

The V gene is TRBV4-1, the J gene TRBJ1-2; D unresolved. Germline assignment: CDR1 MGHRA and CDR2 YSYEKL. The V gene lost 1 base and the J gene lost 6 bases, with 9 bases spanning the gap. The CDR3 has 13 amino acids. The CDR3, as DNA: TGCGCCAGCAGCCAAGGGTCCGGGAATGGCTACACCTTC. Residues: CASSQGSGNGYTF.

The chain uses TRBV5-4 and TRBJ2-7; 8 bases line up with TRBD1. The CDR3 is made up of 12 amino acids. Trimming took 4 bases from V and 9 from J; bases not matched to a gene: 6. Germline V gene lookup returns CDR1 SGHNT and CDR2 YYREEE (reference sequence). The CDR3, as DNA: TGTGCCAGCAGCCAGGACAGGGATGGGCAGTACTTC. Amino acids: CASSQDRDGQYF.

This CDR3 reads CASSIAGYNSPLHF. The CDR3 region has the DNA TGTGCCAGTAGTATAGCAGGGTACAATTCACCCCTCCACTTT. The rearrangement uses TRBV19 and TRBJ1-6, with a weak D call TRBD1 (5 bases). CDR1 and CDR2 from the germline V gene are LNHDA and SQIVND (reference sequence). Deletions cut 1 base from V and 7 bases from J, with 8 bases between. CDR3 size: 14 residues.

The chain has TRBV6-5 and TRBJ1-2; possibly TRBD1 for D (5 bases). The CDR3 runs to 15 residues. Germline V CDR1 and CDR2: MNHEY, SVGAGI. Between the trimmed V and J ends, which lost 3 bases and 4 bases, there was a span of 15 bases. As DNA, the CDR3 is TGTGCCAGCAGTTATGGCCGGCAGGGTAGCTATGGCTACACCTTC. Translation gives CASSYGRQGSYGYTF.

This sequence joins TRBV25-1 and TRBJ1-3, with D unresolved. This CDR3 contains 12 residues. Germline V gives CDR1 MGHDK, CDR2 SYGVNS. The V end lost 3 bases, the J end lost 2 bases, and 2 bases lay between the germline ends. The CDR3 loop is CASSDTGNTIYF. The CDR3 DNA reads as TGTGCCAGCAGTGACACTGGAAACACCATATATTTT.

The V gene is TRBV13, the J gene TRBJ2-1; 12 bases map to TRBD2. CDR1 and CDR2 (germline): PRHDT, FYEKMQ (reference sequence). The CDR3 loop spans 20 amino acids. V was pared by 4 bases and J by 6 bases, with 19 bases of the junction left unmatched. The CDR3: CASSSRRLAGAPGGGNEQFF. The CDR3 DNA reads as TGTGCCAGCAGCTCCCGACGACTAGCGGGGGCCCCTGGGGGCGGCAATGAGCAGTTCTTC.

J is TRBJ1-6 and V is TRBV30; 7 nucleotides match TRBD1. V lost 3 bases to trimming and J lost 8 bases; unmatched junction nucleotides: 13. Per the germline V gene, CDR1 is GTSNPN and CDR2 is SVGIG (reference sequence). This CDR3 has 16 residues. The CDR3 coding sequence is TGTGCCTGGAGAGACCGCAGACAGGGCTCGGATTCACCCCTCCACTTT. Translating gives CAWRDRRQGSDSPLHF.